This T cell receptor (beta chain) was identified during a study of blood T cell repertoires in COVID-19. About the research overall: Samples representing acute and convalescent COVID-19 were sourced from the United States, Italy and Spain. From T cells, B-cell-depleted T cells, or PBMCs came the material, which was cDNA or gDNA.

Source study methods: By means of reference gene primer amplification, nucleated cell counts were estimated. Clones were sequenced by immunoSEQ multiplex PCR, and TCRdb holds only the in-frame ones, with some missing. V, J and clone size were drawn from that table, and D and trimming were deduced from the DNA. This sample has 70,000 or so clones, with 78% found just once. This CDR3 contains 16 residues. V lost 6 bases, J lost 2 bases, and 4 bases stayed unmatched. CDR1 is WSHSY, CDR2 SAAADI, per germline. The chain recombines TRBV10-2 with TRBJ2-3; 14 bases align to TRBD2. This TCR was sampled from a human donor in a cohort sampled during active COVID-19. The material sequenced was peripheral blood. The CDR3 nucleotides are TGCGCCAGCAGGGAGGGACTAGCGGGGGCCACAGATACGCAGTATTTT. Translated: CASREGLAGATDTQYF.